These T cell receptor beta chains were read from a single sample in a study of cytomegalovirus exposure and HLA in healthy donors. Here immunoSEQ multiplex PCR was the method, and the copy in TCRdb shows in-frame clones only, minus some. Among about 64,000 clones listed, roughly 80% were seen once. Sequencing was done on a sample of PBMCs. The source of these receptors is a male donor in good health and CMV-seropositive. Both conserved end residues are part of each CDR3.

TRBJ2-7,TRBV7-9,CASSSGLSSGYEQYF
TRBJ2-7,TRBV10-3,CAISLLYRDYEQYF
TRBJ2-7,TRBV7-2,CASSALPGQFYEQYF
TRBJ2-2,TRBV4-1,CASSQTPIGAGGTGELFF
TRBJ2-7,TRBV15,CATSTYRGYEQYF
TRBJ1-2,TRBV13,CASSSRDSYGYTF
TRBJ1-3,TRBV5-5,CASSTGQGAGNTIYF
TRBJ2-1,TRBV18,CASSPGTGGSYNEQFF
TRBJ2-2,TRBV14,CASSRGWGASTGPTGELFF
TRBJ2-5,TRBV6-6,CAGNRGPQETQYF
TRBJ2-2,TRBV14,CASSQRREWTGELFF
TRBJ2-7,TRBV2,CASSGQGLPRYEQYF
TRBJ2-2,TRBV5-6,CASRGTLHTGELFF
TRBJ2-7,TRBV7-9,CASSLDRGEQYF
TRBJ2-1,TRBV7-2,CASSSPRPGGHSYNEQFF
TRBJ2-3,TRBV10-3,CAIRSQGAGDTQYF
TRBJ2-2,TRBV4-3,CASSRTMNTGELFF
TRBJ2-2,TRBV19,CASSITSGGDTGELFF
TRBJ2-7,TRBV11-3,CASSYRDNSYEQYF
TRBJ2-5,TRBV10-3,CAISESTGEPQETQYF
TRBJ1-3,TRBV10-3,CAISPQGVEGNTIYF
TRBJ2-2,TRBV7-2,CASSLGAGIFTGELFF
TRBJ1-1,TRBV27,CASSLSEGVTEAFF
TRBJ1-2,TRBV5-1,CASSLAGENYGYTF
TRBJ1-2,TRBV30,CAWSLTGLGYTF
TRBJ1-5,TRBV7-9,CASSTDRRGQPQHF
TRBJ2-3,TRBV19,CASSMTSGSTDTQYF
TRBJ2-1,TRBV10-2,CASRQRGEQFF
TRBJ2-7,TRBV21-1,CASSKEAEGGEQYF
TRBJ2-2,TRBV5-6,CASSFLDRATGELFF
TRBJ2-5,TRBV19,CASSIRSGRGETQYF
TRBJ2-7,TRBV5-1,CASSLWTGTYEQYF
TRBJ2-3,TRBV29-1,CSVTRRGSGTSGGVAQYF
TRBJ2-7,TRBV2,CASSFTRGGHEQYF
TRBJ2-1,TRBV5-1,CASSLRTSGGNEQFF
TRBJ2-7,TRBV25-1,CASSDYQGIDEQYF
TRBJ2-1,TRBV11-1,CASSLANQLAGAEQFF
TRBJ1-5,TRBV7-9,CSSSLGAMGYQPQHF
TRBJ2-6,TRBV29-1,CSVEEDGENVLTF
TRBJ1-6,TRBV5-1,CASSFRQPIGSPLHF
TRBJ1-2,TRBV5-1,CASSPWTAPRGGYTF
TRBJ1-1,TRBV7-2,CASSLVYRDTEAFF
TRBJ2-7,TRBV18,CASSPNRDEQYF
TRBJ1-5,TRBV19,CASSFREGGNQPQHF
TRBJ2-7,TRBV28,CACGGAGTEYVWQYF
TRBJ2-4,TRBV6-5,CASSYNRGGAKNIQYF
TRBJ1-5,TRBV28,CASSLEGGRINQPQHF
TRBJ1-6,TRBV5-1,CASSLLSRDSSYNSPLHF
TRBJ1-1,TRBV5-1,CASSLVVGNTEAFF
TRBJ1-2,TRBV4-1,CASSLTGQCYGYTF